This T cell receptor (beta chain) was captured by sequencing in a study of regulatory T cells in long-lasting Graves disease. The wider study: Less than 3 months of antithyroid drugs had been taken by newly diagnosed Graves' patients. Study-wide findings and caveats: Comparison showed that persistent patients shared more public clonotypes (about 3,000) than new patients (roughly 970). Favored usage of TRBV28, TRBJ1-2 and TRBJ2-5 was recorded in persistent disease.

Time point described: newly diagnosed GD, antithyroid drugs for less than 3 months. Construction of the TCR library relied on RNA isolated from PBMCs. This clonotype was observed many times. Its specificity is unknown. The CDR3 extends over 15 amino acids. With V trimmed by 3 bases and J by 2 bases, 5 bases remained unmatched. The germline V gene has CDR1 SNHLY and CDR2 FYNNEI. Building of the TCR beta libraries involved iRepertoire HTBI primers and Arm-PCR of CDR3 regions. Each CDR3 protein gets one entry after TCRdb re-called the multiplex PCR reads with MiXCR. The data show roughly 520,000 distinct CDR3 sequences, 12% seen once. A further study also used this sample, focusing on T cells in Graves' hyperthyroidism and ophthalmopathy. That paper states: The primer set for the first-round RT-PCR of the TCR CDR3 was HTBI.

This TCR was sampled from a woman aged 30 to 39 with Graves disease. Sequencing was performed on peripheral blood mononuclear cells (PBMCs), taken at new diagnosis, from a patient treated with antithyroid drugs. The chain couples TRBV2 to TRBJ2-3; 7 nucleotides line up with TRBD2. The DNA of the CDR3 is TGTGCCAGCAGTGAGACTAGCATCATCACAGATACGCAGTATTTT. This gives the protein CASSETSIITDTQYF. Drawing the rest from reference TRBV2 and TRBJ2-3, the complete variable domain is EPEVTQTPSHQVTQMGQEVILRCVPISNHLYFYWYRQILGQKVEFLVSFYNNEISEKSEIFDDQFSVERPDGSNFTLKIRSTKLEDSAMYFCASSETSIITDTQYFGPGTRLTVL.